A single sample is the source of the 6 T cell receptor beta chains below, sequenced in a study of cytomegalovirus exposure and HLA in healthy donors. PCR employed 60 Vbeta and 13 Jbeta primers. Produced via immunoSEQ multiplex PCR; TCRdb's table is partial and in-frame only. The sample comprises around 150,000 clones, 60% to 80% of which are singletons, and around 1.5% rests with the top ten. Material for sequencing was PBMCs. These receptor sequences come from a woman between 25 and 40 years old in good health and CMV-seronegative.

The rearrangement joins TRBV10-3 to TRBJ1-6; no clear D. The CDR3 loop spans 15 amino acids. V gave up 0 bases and J gave up 4 bases, with 7 bases separating them. Looked up from germline, CDR1 is ENHRY and CDR2 is SYGVKD. CDR3: CAISESNSYNSPLHF. The DNA for the CDR3 is TGTGCCATCAGTGAGTCGAACTCTTATAATTCACCCCTCCACTTT.

The chain combines TRBV4-1 with TRBJ1-1; maybe TRBD1 (6 bases). Trimming removed 3 bases at V and 2 bases at J, with 13 bases between. This CDR3 has 15 residues. Looked up from germline, CDR1 is MGHRA and CDR2 is YSYEKL. CDR3 region: CASSQRGQINTEAFF. CDR3 coding DNA: TGCGCCAGCAGCCAGAGAGGACAGATCAACACTGAAGCTTTCTTT.

The chain links TRBV18 to TRBJ1-5; TRBD1 is a possible D gene (6 bases). The germline V gene has CDR1 KGHSH and CDR2 LQKENI. The CDR3 has 15 residues. Trimming shortened V by 3 bases and J by 5 bases, and 14 bases separated the two germline ends. The CDR3: CASSPRTAEDQPQHF. The CDR3 DNA is TGTGCCAGCTCACCCAGGACAGCGGAGGATCAGCCCCAGCATTTT.

The chain has TRBV6-1 and TRBJ1-2; 7 bases fit TRBD1. Germline-derived CDR1 and CDR2 are MNHNS and SASEGT. After removal of 1 base from V and 1 base from J, the junction contained 6 bases not matched to a gene. The CDR3 runs to 16 residues. CDR3: CASSEVGTANNYGYTF. DNA for the CDR3: TGTGCCAGCAGTGAAGTTGGGACAGCAAATAACTATGGCTACACCTTC.

This clone showed up just a few times. The V call is TRBV28, the J call TRBJ2-3; 9 bases are shared with TRBD2. Unmatched junction bases numbered 15, after V lost 6 bases and J lost 8 bases. The V gene's germline CDR1 is MDHEN and CDR2 SYDVKM. The CDR3 extends over 16 amino acids. CDR3: CASSPNAHSGGGTQYF. CDR3 nucleotides: TGTGCCAGCAGCCCGAATGCCCATAGCGGGGGCGGTACGCAGTATTTT.

The rearrangement links TRBV18 to TRBJ2-5; 7 bases are shared with TRBD1. The CDR3 consists of 13 residues. CDR1 is KGHSH and CDR2 is LQKENI in the germline V gene. With V trimmed by 3 bases and J by 5 bases, 3 bases remained unmatched. The CDR3 nucleotides are TGTGCCAGCTCACCGGACAGGAGGGAGACCCAGTACTTC. It encodes CASSPDRRETQYF.